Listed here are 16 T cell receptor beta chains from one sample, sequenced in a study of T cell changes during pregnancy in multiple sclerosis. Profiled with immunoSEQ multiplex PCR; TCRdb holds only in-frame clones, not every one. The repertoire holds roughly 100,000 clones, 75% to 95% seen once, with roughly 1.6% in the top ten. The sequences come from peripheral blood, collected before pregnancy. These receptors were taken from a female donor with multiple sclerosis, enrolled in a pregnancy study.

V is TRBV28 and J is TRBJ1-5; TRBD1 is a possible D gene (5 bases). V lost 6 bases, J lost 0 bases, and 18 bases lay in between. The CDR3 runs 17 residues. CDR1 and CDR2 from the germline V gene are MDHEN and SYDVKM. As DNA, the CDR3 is TGTGCCAGCAGCGATCAAGCAGGGTGGTATAGCAATCAGCCCCAGCATTTT. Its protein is CASSDQAGWYSNQPQHF. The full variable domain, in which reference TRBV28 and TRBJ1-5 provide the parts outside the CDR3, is DVKVTQSSRYLVKRTGEKVFLECVQDMDHENMFWYRQDPGLGLRLIYFSYDVKMKEKGDIPEGYSVSREKKERFSLILESASTNQTSMYLCASSDQAGWYSNQPQHFGDGTRLSIL.

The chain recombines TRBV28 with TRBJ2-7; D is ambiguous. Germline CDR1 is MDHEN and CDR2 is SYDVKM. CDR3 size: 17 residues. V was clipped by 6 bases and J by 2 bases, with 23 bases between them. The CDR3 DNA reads TGTGCCAGCAGCTCGATGATTGAGAGTTATAAAACCTACGAGCAGTACTTC. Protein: CASSSMIESYKTYEQYF.

In DNA form, the CDR3 reads TGTGCCAGCAGCTTAGCGGGCCAGGGGGTCACAGATACGCAGTATTTT. Amino acids: CASSLAGQGVTDTQYF. This chain connects TRBV7-6 to TRBJ2-3; 7 bases map to TRBD1. V dropped 0 bases and J dropped 2; count of bases not matched to a gene: 5. There are 16 residues in the CDR3. CDR1 is SGHVS, CDR2 FNYEAQ, per germline.

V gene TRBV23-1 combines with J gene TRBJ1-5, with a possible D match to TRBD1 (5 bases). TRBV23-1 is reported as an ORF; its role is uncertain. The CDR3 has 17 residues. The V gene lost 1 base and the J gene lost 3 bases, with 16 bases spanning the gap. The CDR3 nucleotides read TGCGCCAGCAGTCAATGGTGGAAAGGGGAGGTCAATCAGCCCCAGCATTTT. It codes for CASSQWWKGEVNQPQHF.

The CDR3 here is CASTRQGFFGELFF. DNA for the CDR3: TGTGCCAGCACCCGGCAGGGTTTTTTTGGGGAGCTGTTTTTT. The chain is built from TRBV7-6 and TRBJ2-2, with D perhaps matching TRBD1 (5 bases). V was shortened by 7 bases and J by 8 bases, with 17 bases between the two germline ends. Germline CDR1 SGHVS, CDR2 FNYEAQ. This CDR3 has 14 residues.

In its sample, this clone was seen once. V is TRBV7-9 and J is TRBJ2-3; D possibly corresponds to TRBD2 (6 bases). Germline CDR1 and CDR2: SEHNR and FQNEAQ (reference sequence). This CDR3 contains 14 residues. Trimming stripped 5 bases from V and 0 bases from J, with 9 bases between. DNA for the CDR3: TGTGCCAGCAGCCCAGGGAGGAGCACAGATACGCAGTATTTT. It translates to CASSPGRSTDTQYF.

The CDR3 region has the DNA TGTGCCAGTAGTATCGAGGAAGGCAGGGGGCACACTGAAGCTTTCTTT. It codes for CASSIEEGRGHTEAFF. The V gene is TRBV19, the J gene TRBJ1-1; 8 nucleotides match TRBD1. CDR1 is LNHDA and CDR2 is SQIVND in the germline V gene (reference sequence). The trim removed 3 bases at V and 3 bases at J, leaving 9 bases unmatched. This CDR3 spans 16 amino acids. Supplemented by reference TRBV19 and TRBJ1-1, the full variable domain reads DGGITQSPKYLFRKEGQNVTLSCEQNLNHDAMYWYRQDPGQGLRLIYYSQIVNDFQKGDIAEGYSVSREKKESFPLTVTSAQKNPTAFYLCASSIEEGRGHTEAFFGQGTRLTVV.

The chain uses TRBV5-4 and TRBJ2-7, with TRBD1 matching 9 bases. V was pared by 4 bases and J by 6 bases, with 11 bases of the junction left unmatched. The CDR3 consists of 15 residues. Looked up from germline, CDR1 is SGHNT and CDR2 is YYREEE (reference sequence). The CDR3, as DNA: TGTGCCAGCAGCCCAAGGACAGGGGCAGCTACCGAGCAGTACTTC. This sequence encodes CASSPRTGAATEQYF.

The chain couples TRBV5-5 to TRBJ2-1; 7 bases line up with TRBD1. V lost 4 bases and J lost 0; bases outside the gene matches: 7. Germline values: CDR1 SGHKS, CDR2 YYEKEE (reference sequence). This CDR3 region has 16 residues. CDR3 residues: CASSLGTASSYNEQFF. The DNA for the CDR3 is TGTGCCAGCAGCCTTGGGACAGCAAGCTCCTACAATGAGCAGTTCTTC.

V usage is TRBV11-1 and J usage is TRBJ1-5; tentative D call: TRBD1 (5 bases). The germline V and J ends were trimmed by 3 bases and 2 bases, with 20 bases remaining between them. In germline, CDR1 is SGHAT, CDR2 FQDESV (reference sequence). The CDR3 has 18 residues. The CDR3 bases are TGTGCCAGCAGCTTTGGTTGCGGGGCGGGTGGGGGCAATCAGCCCCAGCATTTT. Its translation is CASSFGCGAGGGNQPQHF.

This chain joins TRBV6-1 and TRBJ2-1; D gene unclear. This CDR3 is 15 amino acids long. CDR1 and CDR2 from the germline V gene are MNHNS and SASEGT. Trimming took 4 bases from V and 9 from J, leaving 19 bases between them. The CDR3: CASSVKRAVFGEQFF. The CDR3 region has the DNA TGTGCCAGCAGTGTTAAGCGAGCCGTTTTCGGTGAGCAGTTCTTC.

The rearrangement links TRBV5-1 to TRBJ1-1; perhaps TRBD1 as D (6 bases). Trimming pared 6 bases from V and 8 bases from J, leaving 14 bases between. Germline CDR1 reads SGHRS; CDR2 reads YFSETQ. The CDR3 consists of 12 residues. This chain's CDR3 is CASTREGGEAFF. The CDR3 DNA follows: TGCGCCAGCACCCGGGAGGGGGGCGAAGCTTTCTTT.

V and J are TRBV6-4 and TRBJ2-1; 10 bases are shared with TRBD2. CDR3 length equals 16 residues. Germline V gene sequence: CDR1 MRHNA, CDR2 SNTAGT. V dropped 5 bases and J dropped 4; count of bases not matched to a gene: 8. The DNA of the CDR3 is TGTGCCAGCAGTCCTTTAGCGGGAGGAGGGTACAATGAGCAGTTCTTC. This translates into CASSPLAGGGYNEQFF.

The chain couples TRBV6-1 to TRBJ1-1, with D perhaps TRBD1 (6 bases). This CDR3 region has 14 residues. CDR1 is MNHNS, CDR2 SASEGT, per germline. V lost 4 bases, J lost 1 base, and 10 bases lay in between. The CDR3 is CASSAIRGNTEAFF. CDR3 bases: TGTGCCAGCAGTGCCATCAGGGGGAACACTGAAGCTTTCTTT.

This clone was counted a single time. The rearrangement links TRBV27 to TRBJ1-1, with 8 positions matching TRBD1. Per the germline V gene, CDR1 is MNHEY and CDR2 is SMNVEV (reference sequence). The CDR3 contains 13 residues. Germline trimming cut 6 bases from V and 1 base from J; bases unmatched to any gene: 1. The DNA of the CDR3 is TGTGCCAGCAGAGGACAGGGGAACACTGAAGCTTTCTTT. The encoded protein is CASRGQGNTEAFF.

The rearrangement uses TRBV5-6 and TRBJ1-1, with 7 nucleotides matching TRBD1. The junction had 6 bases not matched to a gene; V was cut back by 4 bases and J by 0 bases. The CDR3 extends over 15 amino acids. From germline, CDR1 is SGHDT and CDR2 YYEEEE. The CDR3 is CASSALQGMNTEAFF. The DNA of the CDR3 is TGTGCCAGCAGCGCATTACAGGGGATGAACACTGAAGCTTTCTTT.